This record covers a single T cell receptor beta chain. Its antigen is unknown. Nothing much larger sits one base from this clone, and base qualities are not available. Interpreted using the paper, the time point label stands for: about 28 days (+/-7) after the second vaccine dose. Because spike-specific TCR depth and breadth did not differ between the two schedules, AZD1222 recipients who got a second dose at roughly 4 weeks were pooled with those who got a second dose at roughly 12 weeks. Samples from vaccinated people were obtained from the UK trials COV001 and COV002, which included a single-blind randomized controlled phase 2/3 trial of AZD1222 (ChAdOx1 nCoV-19) in healthy adults. For TCRbeta chain sequencing, PBMC samples were collected from trial participants at day 0 and at day 28 after the second dose. V and J are trimmed by 5 bases and 6 bases, and the gene matches miss 4 bases of the junction. CDR1 and CDR2 are read off the germline V gene as SGHTA and FQGNSA. There are 14 amino acids in the CDR3, from cysteine to phenylalanine inclusive. Of the read, only the CDR3 DNA is kept; its 42 bases are in frame from base 1.

These data come from a study of T cell responses to AZD1222 COVID-19 vaccine (dated by TCRdb to the early 2020s). Regarding the research as a whole: TCR sequencing was performed for 233 trial participants, of whom approximately 200 were given two doses of AZD1222 and roughly 25 were given two doses of MenACWY control vaccine. Trial participants were enrolled by age into subgroups of 18-55, 56-69 and 70-plus years, and around 150, 29 and 61 TCR-sequenced participants, respectively, were included in these subgroups.

The CDR3 regions of human TCRbeta chains were subjected to immunosequencing. Turning to the authors' computational methods: TCRs in the repertoires were compared against a reference library of SARS-CoV-2-specific TCRs that had been generated with the MIRA antigen-specificity platform. Breadth meant the fraction of unique TCRs that were SARS-CoV-2-associated, whereas depth meant the fraction of total T cells that were SARS-CoV-2-associated. Using the MIRA data, each spike-specific TCR was assigned both to the spike region to which the TCR was reactive and to a CD4 or CD8 class. Log10-transformed breadth and depth values were compared by one-way ANOVA with Sidak's multiple comparisons tests. Held by TCRdb, this immuneACCESS table contains in-frame sequences only and omits some clones. Under half of the omission traces to an unresolved V gene where checked; the cause of the rest is unknown. The D gene and trimming were derived from the DNA, and the V and J assignments and clone size from that table. The sample profile shows approximately 120,000 clones; around 84% of them were found once. Together, the top ten hold about 29% of the sample.

The paper as a whole reports these results and caveats: Because no day 14 peak-response samples were available, repertoires were characterized only after the peak T cell response. Conclusions about previously exposed vaccinees were limited because only a handful of AZD1222 recipients were SARS-CoV-2 seropositive at baseline. In the small 56-69-year group, the increase in depth fell short of significance, most likely because of low power. Vaccine-associated CD4 TCRs spanned the whole spike protein, with dominant responses in regions 160-218 and 743-854. After two AZD1222 doses, both the breadth and the depth of spike-specific TCRs were significantly higher than at day 0 and than in MenACWY recipients. Most participants were white British and females outnumbered males, and the authors suggested that clonal diversity may have been underestimated. Epitopes outside the regions mutated in the B.1.351 and B.1.1.7 variants were reportedly recognized by nearly half of the unique spike-specific TCRs.

The origin of this receptor is an adult who received the AZD1222 COVID-19 vaccine. The sample in question was peripheral blood, obtained 28 days after the second AZD1222 dose. The chain is encoded by TRBV7-2 joined to TRBJ1-5; TRBD1 fits 10 bases in the junction. In nucleotides, the sequence is TGTGCCAGCAGCCCTGGACAGGGGGTTCAGCCCCAGCATTTT. This is translated as CASSPGQGVQPQHF.